What follows describes a single TCR beta chain. Here immunoSEQ multiplex PCR was the method, and the copy in TCRdb shows in-frame clones only, minus some. Of around 70,000 clones in the sample, roughly four fifths were seen once. The sample originates from a study of OX40 agonist ivuxolimab in advanced cancers. Whole-study context: The drug used for patients, ivuxolimab, was an agonistic anti-OX40 (CD134) antibody.

The CDR3 runs to 18 residues. V lost 4 bases to trimming and J lost 5 bases; unmatched junction nucleotides: 19. Germline lookup yields CDR1 SNHLY and CDR2 FYNNEI. The receptor's source is an adult with an advanced solid tumor such as melanoma, head and neck, liver or kidney cancer. The V call is TRBV2, the J call TRBJ2-5, with 7 positions matching TRBD2. Sequenced here: CD4+ or CD8+ T cells sorted from blood, sampled in a trial of the OX40 agonist ivuxolimab. This chain's CDR3 is CASSGPGGSGLGWETQYF. The CDR3 DNA reads TGTGCCAGCAGTGGCCCGGGGGGTAGCGGGCTAGGTTGGGAGACCCAGTACTTC. The entire variable domain, with the rest obtained from reference TRBV2 and TRBJ2-5, is as follows: EPEVTQTPSHQVTQMGQEVILRCVPISNHLYFYWYRQILGQKVEFLVSFYNNEISEKSEIFDDQFSVERPDGSNFTLKIRSTKLEDSAMYFCASSGPGGSGLGWETQYFGPGTRLLVL.